Below are 18 T cell receptor beta chains sequenced from a single sample in a study of OX40 agonist ivuxolimab in advanced cancers. Method: immunoSEQ multiplex PCR; TCRdb's copy keeps in-frame clones and lacks some. Among 35,000 to 50,000 clones, around 85% were seen once, and the ten largest hold around 30%. This material consisted of CD4+ or CD8+ T cells sorted from blood, taken in a trial of the OX40 agonist ivuxolimab. These receptors all stem from an adult with an advanced solid tumor such as melanoma, head and neck, liver or kidney cancer.

The chain recombines TRBV20-1 with TRBJ2-7; D gene uncertain. Germline CDR1 is DFQATT and CDR2 is SNEGSKA (reference sequence). The CDR3 extends over 11 amino acids. Trimming pared 2 bases from V and 3 bases from J, leaving 5 bases between. In DNA, the CDR3 is TGCAGTGCTAGACGGCTCTACGAGCAGTACTTC. Amino acid sequence: CSARRLYEQYF.

V gene TRBV9 combines with J gene TRBJ2-1; D is unclear. CDR3 length: 12 amino acids. The germline V gene has CDR1 SGDLS and CDR2 YYNGEE. Trimming took 0 bases from V and 10 from J, leaving 8 bases between them. CDR3 DNA sequence: TGTGCCAGCAGCGTAGTCGCCCAAGAGCAGTTCTTC. This sequence encodes CASSVVAQEQFF.

The chain couples TRBV19 to TRBJ2-3, with D possibly being TRBD1 or TRBD2 (6 bases each). CDR3 length: 12 amino acids. With 7 bases removed from V and 5 bases from J, the gap between germline ends came to 10 bases. Germline lookup yields CDR1 LNHDA and CDR2 SQIVND (reference sequence). CDR3 sequence: CASTGGGDTQYF. The CDR3 nucleotides are TGTGCCAGTACCGGAGGGGGAGATACGCAGTATTTT.

CDR3 protein: CASSFGTEPYEQYF. The CDR3, as DNA: TGTGCCAGCAGCTTTGGGACAGAACCCTACGAGCAGTACTTC. The rearrangement uses TRBV5-4 and TRBJ2-7; 7 bases map to TRBD1. Germline V lookup: CDR1 SGHNT, CDR2 YYREEE (reference sequence). This CDR3 spans 14 amino acids. Trimming removed 2 bases from V and 2 bases from J; junction bases left unmatched: 4.

For the CDR3, the DNA is TGTGCCAGCAGTGAAGGGACAGGTCAGTCCTACGAGCAGTACTTC. Protein: CASSEGTGQSYEQYF. The chain has TRBV2 and TRBJ2-7, with 7 bases fitting TRBD1. This CDR3 has 15 amino acids. J was trimmed by 1 base and V by 1 base; bases with no gene match: 4. CDR1 SNHLY and CDR2 FYNNEI come from the germline V gene.

This chain joins TRBV19 and TRBJ2-7, with D possibly matching TRBD2 (6 bases). Germline lookup yields CDR1 LNHDA and CDR2 SQIVND (reference sequence). V gave up 6 bases and J gave up 1 base, with 16 bases separating them. The CDR3 length is 15 residues. The CDR3 sequence is CASSALASLSYEQYF. The DNA for the CDR3 is TGTGCCAGTAGCGCTCTAGCGAGTTTATCCTACGAGCAGTACTTC.

The chain joins TRBV7-8 to TRBJ2-7; D uncertain. The CDR3 consists of 14 residues. V was trimmed by 2 bases and J by 0 bases, leaving 8 bases between them. CDR1 SGHVS and CDR2 FQNEAQ come from the germline V gene. The CDR3 region has the DNA TGTGCCAGCAGCTTAAGTGCATCCTCCTACGAGCAGTACTTC. Its translation is CASSLSASSYEQYF.

The V call is TRBV5-4, the J call TRBJ1-2; D ambiguous. Germline V gene sequence: CDR1 SGHNT, CDR2 YYREEE (reference sequence). V gave up 3 bases and J gave up 8 bases, with 14 bases separating them. CDR3 length: 13 residues. The CDR3 region has the DNA TGTGCCAGCAGCTCGGAGCTCCGCGACGGCTACACCTTC. This codes for CASSSELRDGYTF.

V usage is TRBV5-4 and J usage is TRBJ2-7, with 7 bases matching TRBD2. The germline V gene has CDR1 SGHNT and CDR2 YYREEE (reference sequence). The CDR3 runs to 16 residues. Trimming removed 6 bases from V and 6 bases from J; junction bases left unmatched: 18. CDR3 in amino acids: CASTDTGLAVRSEQYF. In DNA form, the CDR3 reads TGTGCCAGCACGGACACCGGCCTAGCGGTTCGCTCCGAGCAGTACTTC.

The chain recombines TRBV6-4 with TRBJ2-7; 7 bases are shared with TRBD2. This CDR3 has 15 amino acids. CDR1 and CDR2 (germline): MRHNA, SNTAGT. V shed 6 bases and J 0 bases; nucleotides not matched to a gene: 8. CDR3 in amino acids: CASSGTTSTSYEQYF. The CDR3 bases are TGTGCCAGCAGCGGCACGACTAGCACCTCCTACGAGCAGTACTTC.

The rearrangement joins TRBV9 to TRBJ2-3; 7 nucleotides line up with TRBD2. The V segment lost 0 bases and the J segment 3 bases; nucleotides outside the gene matches: 4. Germline V gene sequence: CDR1 SGDLS, CDR2 YYNGEE. This CDR3 has 15 residues. The chain's CDR3 is CASSVARGGTDTQYF. DNA for the CDR3: TGTGCCAGCAGCGTAGCTAGGGGAGGGACAGATACGCAGTATTTT.

This chain connects TRBV18 to TRBJ2-1; D ambiguous. This CDR3 region has 11 residues. The germline V and J ends were trimmed by 5 bases and 10 bases, with 9 bases remaining between them. Germline loops: CDR1 KGHSH, CDR2 LQKENI. The CDR3 coding sequence is TGTGCCAGCTCAAAGGCTGACGAGCAGTTCTTC. Translation: CASSKADEQFF.

The V and J genes are TRBV7-3 and TRBJ2-1; TRBD2 agrees at 10 bases. The CDR3 is made up of 16 amino acids. V was clipped by 1 base and J by 6 bases; unmatched bases: 6. Germline loops: CDR1 SGHTA, CDR2 FQGTGA. The CDR3 here is CASSLIAGGTGNEQFF. The CDR3 DNA follows: TGTGCCAGCAGCTTAATAGCGGGGGGCACTGGCAATGAGCAGTTCTTC.

The gene calls are TRBV18 and TRBJ1-6; TRBD1 might be the D (5 bases). V lost 5 bases to trimming and J lost 10 bases, with 21 bases between them. Germline V CDR1 and CDR2: KGHSH, LQKENI. The CDR3 is 16 residues long. CDR3 bases: TGTGCCAGCTCAACCACCGGGGCGGGGCTAGGCTCACCCCTCCACTTT. It codes for CASSTTGAGLGSPLHF.

This clone was seen once. The V gene is TRBV18, the J gene TRBJ1-2; TRBD1 might be the D (6 bases). The germline V gene has CDR1 KGHSH and CDR2 LQKENI. V lost 4 bases to trimming and J lost 4 bases, with 13 bases between them. There are 14 residues in the CDR3. CDR3 bases: TGTGCCAGCTCACTCGAGGGGGGGAGCTATGGCTACACCTTC. Its protein product is CASSLEGGSYGYTF.

Only a few counts were recorded for this clone. Other DNA sequences within the sample encode an identical CDR3. The chain joins TRBV28 to TRBJ1-5, with unresolved D. Germline V lookup: CDR1 MDHEN, CDR2 SYDVKM. Trimming cost V 6 bases and J 7 bases, with 22 bases left between them. The CDR3 spans 16 residues. CDR3 sequence (DNA): TGTGCCAGCAGCCTGGGCGTGACACTGAAGAGCCAGCCCCAGCATTTT. Its protein product is CASSLGVTLKSQPQHF.

The V and J genes are TRBV7-9 and TRBJ1-1; a weak D match, TRBD1 (6 bases). The germline V gene encodes CDR1 SEHNR and CDR2 FQNEAQ (reference sequence). The CDR3 totals 16 residues. Trimming left V 4 bases short and J 4 bases short, with 19 bases between. CDR3 sequence: CASSSSPGGGRTEAFF. In DNA form, the CDR3 reads TGTGCCAGCAGCTCCTCCCCGGGCGGGGGGCGCACTGAAGCTTTCTTT. The whole variable domain, filled in from reference TRBV7-9 and TRBJ1-1, reads DTGVSQNPRHKITKRGQNVTFRCDPISEHNRLYWYRQTLGQGPEFLTYFQNEAQLEKSRLLSDRFSAERPKGSFSTLEIQRTEQGDSAMYLCASSSSPGGGRTEAFFGQGTRLTVV.

The V call is TRBV11-2, the J call TRBJ1-1; D ambiguous. CDR1 is SGHAT and CDR2 is FQNNGV in the germline V gene. This CDR3 is 10 amino acids long. Trimming removed 5 bases at V and 7 bases at J, with 5 bases between. CDR3 residues: CASSPREAFF. CDR3 in DNA: TGTGCCAGCAGCCCGCGTGAAGCTTTCTTT.